This T cell receptor beta chain originates from a study of T-cell reconstitution after alpha-beta-depleted transplantation in children. Regarding the study as a whole: T-cell numbers and diversity, one year after transplant, stemmed largely from T cells that were newly produced. There were reportedly several hundred expanded graft clones from which alpha-beta T cells came about two months after transplant.

This sample's TCRbeta library carried unique molecular identifier barcodes. TCRdb re-analysed the PCR reads in MiXCR, keeping a single row per CDR3 protein. The sample holds around 450,000 distinct CDR3 sequences; around 15% are singletons and the top ten take about 32%. This clonotype was counted many times. Its antigen remains unknown. Trimming left V 2 bases short and J 6 bases short, with 9 bases between. Germline-derived CDR1 and CDR2 are MNHEY and SVGEGT. This CDR3 contains 13 residues. This TCR was recovered from a boy less than two years old who had a stem cell transplant for Wiskott-Aldrich syndrome, so the T cells may come from the graft donor. The chain employs TRBV6-2 or TRBV6-3 and TRBJ2-3; D unclear. Specimen: PBMCs, mostly from graft donor cells, collected 360 days after TCRalphabeta/CD19-depleted stem cell transplant. CDR3 protein: CASSYPAPDTQYF. The CDR3 region has the DNA TGTGCCAGCAGTTACCCGGCACCCGATACGCAGTATTTT.